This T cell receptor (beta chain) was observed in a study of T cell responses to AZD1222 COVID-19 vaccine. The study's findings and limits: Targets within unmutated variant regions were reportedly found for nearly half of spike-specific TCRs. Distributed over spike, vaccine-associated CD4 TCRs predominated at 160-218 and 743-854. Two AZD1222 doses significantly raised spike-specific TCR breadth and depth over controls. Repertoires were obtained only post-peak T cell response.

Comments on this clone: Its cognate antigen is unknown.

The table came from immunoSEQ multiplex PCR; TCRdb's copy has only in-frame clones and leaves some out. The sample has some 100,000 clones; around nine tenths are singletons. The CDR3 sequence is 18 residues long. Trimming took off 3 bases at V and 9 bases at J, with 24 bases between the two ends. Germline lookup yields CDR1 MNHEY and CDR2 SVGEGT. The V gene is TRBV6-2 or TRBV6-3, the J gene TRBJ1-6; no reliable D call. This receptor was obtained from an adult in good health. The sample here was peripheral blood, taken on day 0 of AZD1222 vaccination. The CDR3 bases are TGTGCCAGCAGTTATATCGGTGGTATCTTCGGTGTTGGTTCACCCCTCCACTTT. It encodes CASSYIGGIFGVGSPLHF.